Described below is a single TCR beta chain sequence and its context. The antigen this receptor binds is unknown. No much larger clone is present one base from it, and per-base qualities are unavailable. Receptor amplification or capture employed PCR. Sequenced using a HiSeq X Ten. TCRdb passed the public sequencing reads through fastp at Q25 and MiXCR, retaining productive beta sequences. One record per CDR3 amino acid sequence lists the most common genes and DNA. The sample records about 20,000 distinct CDR3 sequences, approximately 54% of which are singletons. The leading ten clones occupy around a quarter of the sample. Donors were patients with localized lung adenocarcinoma, a subtype of non-small cell lung cancer. The samples were taken from the centers of localized lung adenocarcinomas. CD8+ T cells from tumor tissue were profiled separately from CD4+ T cells for TCR repertoire analysis. These data originate in a study of CD4 and CD8 cells across lung adenocarcinoma regions (dated by TCRdb to 2016 to 2018). For the study in its entirety: The study compared tumor centers with tumor margins to examine intratumor heterogeneity of the T cell receptor repertoire.

From cysteine to phenylalanine, the CDR3 is 14 amino acids long. Just CDR3 DNA is preserved here, 42 bases in frame from base 1. V ends up 6 bases short and J 6 bases short, with an unmatched junction base count of 6. CDR1 and CDR2 were assigned from the germline V gene as ENHRY and SYGVKD. Sequenced sample: CD8+ T cells from the center of a lung tumor. Reading the label with the study, this specimen's cell subset or site is: tumor center region. The chain uses TRBV10-3 and TRBJ2-1; 9 bases in the middle match TRBD1. This clonotype originated in a female donor with lung adenocarcinoma. The CD4 and CD8 labels of this study may be unreliable. CDR3 sequence: CAIRGTGSGNEQFF. In nucleotide form, the sequence is TGTGCCATCAGAGGGACAGGGTCGGGCAATGAGCAGTTCTTC.